The source of this T cell receptor (beta chain) is a study of blood T cells in healthy people across ages. V lost 6 bases and J lost 8, with 16 bases in between. CDR3 length: 14 amino acids. RNA extraction gave at least 5.5 micrograms of total RNA per sample. With a J-beta primer mix and a sample-barcoded 5' primer, a second PCR ran about 7 to 12 cycles. TCRdb recomputed calls from the 5' RACE reads with MiXCR, one row per CDR3 protein. Among about 1.5 million distinct CDR3 sequences listed, approximately 43% were seen once. This clonotype was seen more than once but under ten times. This chain connects TRBV12-3 or TRBV12-4 to TRBJ1-4; D unresolved. This clonotype originated in a woman aged 18 to 35 in good health. The sample comprised blood. This CDR3 is CASRLLLGEEKLFF. The CDR3 DNA reads as TGTGCCAGCAGGTTGCTTCTCGGAGAGGAAAAACTGTTTTTT.